The present TCR beta chain was sequenced within a study of blood T cell repertoires in COVID-19. Whole-study context: Acute and convalescent COVID-19 samples came from the United States, Italy and Spain.

As originally analysed: Cell counts per sample came from amplifying reference gene primers. Sequencing used immunoSEQ multiplex PCR; TCRdb keeps in-frame clones, though not all of them. The D gene and trimming were derived from the DNA, and the V and J assignments and clone size from that table. The sample holds a few hundred thousand clones, 85% to 90% seen once. From germline, CDR1 is SGHRS and CDR2 YFSETQ. V was pared by 3 bases and J by 4 bases, with 9 bases of the junction left unmatched. The CDR3 is made up of 16 amino acids. Categorization into cohorts depended on clinical history that participants reported. Either two negative PCRs, clearance, or symptom resolution qualified Cohort 3 donors as recovered.

The sequenced material came from PBMCs or T cells enriched from blood (not recorded which). The clonotype originates from a young woman who had recovered from COVID-19. The chain links TRBV5-1 to TRBJ2-1; 8 bases fit TRBD2. The CDR3 region is CASSSLGSGEYNEQFF. The CDR3 region has the DNA TGCGCCAGCAGCTCGCTGGGTAGCGGGGAGTACAATGAGCAGTTCTTC.